A single sample gave rise to the 23 T cell receptor beta chains below, sequenced in a study of post-analysis software for immune sequencing data. Presence of unique molecular identifiers characterized the TCR beta cDNA libraries. Via MiXCR, TCRdb re-called the PCR reads, giving one row per CDR3 protein. The profile shows fewer than 900,000 distinct CDR3 sequences, roughly 50% of them singletons. Study-wide points: Relative to controls, patients had 4 or 5 TRBV segments at higher frequency, with TRBV5-6, TRBV5-1 and TRBV20-1 among these.

These receptors' antigens are unknown. Sequencing was performed on blood. The receptors originated from a girl aged 5-17 years with multiple sclerosis.

Only a few counts were recorded for this clonotype. The DNA for the CDR3 is TGTGCCAGCAGCGGACTAGCGGGGGCAGGACAACAAGAGACCCAGTACTTC. Translation: CASSGLAGAGQQETQYF. This chain joins TRBV28 and TRBJ2-5, with TRBD2 matching over 13 bases. The J segment lost 2 bases and the V segment lost 6 bases, leaving 9 bases of the junction unmatched. Germline values: CDR1 MDHEN, CDR2 SYDVKM. The length of the CDR3 is 17 residues.

V and J are TRBV6-5 and TRBJ1-1; weak D call: TRBD1 (5 bases). The CDR3 totals 14 residues. Germline V CDR1 and CDR2: MNHEY, SVGAGI. V lost 2 bases, J lost 4 bases, and 11 bases lay in between. The CDR3 DNA reads TGTGCCAGCAGTTACGAGACAGTCGGCACTGAAGCTTTCTTT. This codes for CASSYETVGTEAFF.

This clonotype appeared a few times. This chain links TRBV12-3 or TRBV12-4 with TRBJ2-5; no clear D gene. Trimming pared 5 bases from V and 5 bases from J, leaving 15 bases between. The CDR3 covers 14 residues. The CDR3 loop reads CASSPPASRETQYF. The DNA of the CDR3 is TGTGCCAGCAGTCCCCCCGCGTCGCGGGAGACCCAGTACTTC.

This chain joins TRBV2 and TRBJ2-2; TRBD1 aligns across 7 bases. The CDR3 extends over 14 amino acids. The J segment lost 4 bases and the V segment lost 8 bases, leaving 7 bases of the junction unmatched. Germline V CDR1 and CDR2: SNHLY, FYNNEI. Here the CDR3 DNA reads TGTGCCAGCCGGGACAGTTGGACCACCGGGGAGCTGTTTTTT. This translates into CASRDSWTTGELFF.

V is TRBV21-1 and J is TRBJ1-1. TRBV21-1 is recorded as a pseudogene. This CDR3 region has 12 residues. The DNA of the CDR3 is TGTGCCACGTCAGGACCGAACACTGAAGCTTTCTTT. Translating gives CATSGPNTEAFF.

This chain joins TRBV4-2 and TRBJ2-3, with TRBD2 identical over 8 bases. Germline V gene data show CDR1 as LGHNA and CDR2 as YNFKEQ. J gave up 4 bases and V 1 base, and 10 bases lay outside the gene matches. The CDR3 has 17 residues. CDR3 in amino acids: CASSQAQIAGPSDTQYF. CDR3 nucleotide sequence: TGTGCCAGCAGCCAAGCTCAAATAGCGGGGCCTTCAGATACGCAGTATTTT.

The chain's CDR3 is CASSQESGMNTQYF. The CDR3 coding sequence is TGTGCCAGCAGCCAAGAAAGCGGGATGAATACGCAGTATTTT. The rearrangement joins TRBV4-2 to TRBJ2-3, with 7 bases that match TRBD2. The V segment lost 0 bases and the J segment 7 bases; nucleotides outside the gene matches: 4. The germline V gene has CDR1 LGHNA and CDR2 YNFKEQ. This CDR3 spans 14 amino acids.

V usage is TRBV12-3 or TRBV12-4 and J usage is TRBJ2-1; possible D gene TRBD2, 7 bases. V dropped 7 bases and J dropped 9 bases, with 22 bases sitting between them. The CDR3 is 15 amino acids. The CDR3 loop reads CASILGGDYGSEQFF. DNA for the CDR3: TGTGCCAGCATCTTAGGGGGGGACTACGGAAGTGAGCAGTTCTTC.

This chain joins TRBV29-1 and TRBJ2-1; D is tentatively TRBD1 or TRBD2 (5 bases each). V was clipped by 7 bases and J by 8 bases, with 18 bases between them. Germline CDR1 and CDR2: SQVTM and ANQGSEA. This CDR3 has 13 residues. CDR3 region: CSARAHRGDEQFF. The CDR3 DNA reads TGCAGCGCACGGGCCCACCGGGGCGATGAGCAGTTCTTC.

This clonotype came up a few times. This CDR3 reads CASSRGGVVETQYF. The CDR3 coding sequence is TGTGCCAGCAGTCGCGGCGGGGTAGTGGAGACCCAGTACTTC. The V call is TRBV12-3 or TRBV12-4, the J call TRBJ2-5; the D gene is possibly TRBD2 (6 bases). V was trimmed by 5 bases and J by 5 bases, leaving 15 bases between them. The CDR3 runs to 14 residues.

The table lists this clonotype with a count of one. The chain joins TRBV10-3 to TRBJ1-5; 8 positions match TRBD1. This CDR3 contains 15 residues. Germline CDR1 reads ENHRY; CDR2 reads SYGVKD. V was pared by 3 bases and J by 5 bases, with 6 bases of the junction left unmatched. CDR3 coding DNA: TGTGCCATCAGTGATAAACAGGGGGACGATCAGCCCCAGCATTTT. Its protein product is CAISDKQGDDQPQHF.

This clonotype has just a few counts. J is TRBJ1-1 and V is TRBV20-1, with D unclear. The V end was cut by 6 bases, the J end by 0 bases, with 5 bases between. Germline V gene sequence: CDR1 DFQATT, CDR2 SNEGSKA (reference sequence). CDR3 length: 11 residues. As DNA, the CDR3 is TGCAGTGCGTGGGTGAACACTGAAGCTTTCTTT. Amino acids: CSAWVNTEAFF.

This rearrangement joins TRBV3-1 to TRBJ2-1; no reliable D call. Per germline, CDR1 LGHDT and CDR2 YNNKEL (reference sequence). V lost 0 bases and J 8 bases, leaving 8 bases between the germline ends. The CDR3 spans 13 residues. CDR3 bases: TGTGCCAGCAGCCAAGATGTGTCCGATGAGCAGTTCTTC. It codes for CASSQDVSDEQFF.

The gene calls are TRBV29-1 and TRBJ2-7; no firm D call. The germline V gene has CDR1 SQVTM and CDR2 ANQGSEA. The CDR3 totals 13 residues. V dropped 4 bases and J dropped 7 bases, with 17 bases sitting between them. CDR3 sequence reads: CSVVGQVLGEQYF. The CDR3 DNA sequence: TGCAGCGTTGTTGGGCAGGTATTGGGTGAGCAGTACTTC.

V is TRBV20-1 and J is TRBJ2-1, with 8 bases identical to TRBD2. Germline-derived CDR1 and CDR2 are DFQATT and SNEGSKA (reference sequence). V trimming: 3 bases; J trimming: 5 bases; junction bases outside the gene matches: 9. The CDR3 has 15 amino acids. The CDR3 loop is CSASWPGGLNNEQFF. The CDR3 DNA reads as TGCAGTGCTAGTTGGCCGGGAGGGCTAAACAATGAGCAGTTCTTC.

The chain employs TRBV7-9 and TRBJ2-7; D possibly corresponds to TRBD1 (6 bases). Germline lookup yields CDR1 SEHNR and CDR2 FQNEAQ (reference sequence). The CDR3 has 15 amino acids. V lost 4 bases and J 3 bases, leaving 16 bases between the germline ends. CDR3 in DNA: TGTGCCAGCAGCTGGACCCACAGGGATTTCTACGAGCAGTACTTC. Translated, it gives CASSWTHRDFYEQYF.

This chain connects TRBV4-2 to TRBJ2-7; 15 nucleotides agree with TRBD2. The ends lost 0 bases at V and 0 bases at J; junction bases unmatched: 15. The CDR3 runs to 22 residues. Looked up from germline, CDR1 is LGHNA and CDR2 is YNFKEQ. The CDR3 here is CASSQDSQIGLAGGAASYEQYF. In DNA form, the CDR3 reads TGTGCCAGCAGCCAAGATTCTCAAATAGGACTAGCGGGAGGGGCGGCCTCCTACGAGCAGTACTTC.

This clonotype was seen only a few times. This chain joins TRBV30 and TRBJ1-4; D is possibly TRBD1 (6 bases). Trimming pared 0 bases from V and 8 bases from J, leaving 16 bases between. Germline V gene sequence: CDR1 GTSNPN, CDR2 SVGIG (reference sequence). The CDR3 length is 15 residues. CDR3 protein: CAWSVRGGPWEKLFF. Here the CDR3 DNA reads TGTGCCTGGAGTGTTAGGGGGGGTCCTTGGGAAAAACTGTTTTTT.

A remark on this clonotype: The conserved closing phenylalanine or tryptophan is absent in this CDR3, likely reflecting a read error. The V call is TRBV7-6, the J call TRBJ1-5, with D unresolved. Germline V gene sequence: CDR1 SGHVS, CDR2 FNYEAQ. This CDR3 spans 14 amino acids. V lost 5 bases to trimming and J lost 0 bases, with 8 bases between them. CDR3 loop: CASSVSDSNQPQHV. Written as DNA, the CDR3 is TGTGCCAGCAGCGTTTCGGATAGCAATCAGCCCCAGCATGTT.

The chain recombines TRBV12-3 or TRBV12-4 with TRBJ2-1; 9 bases line up with TRBD2. This CDR3 region has 16 residues. J lost 0 bases, V lost 8 bases, and 8 bases had no gene match. The CDR3 sequence: CASHSFSGSSYNEQFF. As DNA, the CDR3 is TGTGCCAGCCATTCGTTTAGCGGGAGCTCCTACAATGAGCAGTTCTTC.

The rearrangement uses TRBV11-2 and TRBJ2-2; tentatively, D is TRBD1 (5 bases). V lost 1 base and J lost 8, with 17 bases in between. Germline assignment: CDR1 SGHAT and CDR2 FQNNGV. The CDR3 contains 16 residues. The chain's CDR3 is CASSLARLSGIGELFF. The CDR3 region has the DNA TGTGCCAGCAGCTTAGCCCGCCTTTCAGGGATTGGGGAGCTGTTTTTT.

This clonotype was counted a few times. J is TRBJ1-2 and V is TRBV21-1; the table names TRBD1, a call not compared with the DNA. TRBV21-1 is listed as a pseudogene. CDR3 size: 20 residues. CDR3 sequence reads: CASNAGRTHRDREQDYGYTF. CDR3 bases: TGTGCCAGCAACGCAGGTCGCACCCACCGGGACAGGGAACAGGACTATGGCTACACCTTC.

This clonotype has a count of ten or more. The V gene is TRBV10-2, the J gene TRBJ2-1; 7 bases agree with TRBD1. This CDR3 region has 13 residues. Germline trimming cut 4 bases from V and 8 bases from J; bases unmatched to any gene: 5. In germline, CDR1 is WSHSY, CDR2 SAAADI. The CDR3 DNA follows: TGCGCCAGCAGTGGCTACAGGGGCTATGAGCAGTTCTTC. This gives the protein CASSGYRGYEQFF.